This is a list of T cell receptor beta chains from one sample in a study of T cell repertoires in cytomegalovirus infection. TCRdb used MiXCR to reprocess the reads, holding one entry per CDR3 protein. The sample yields over 450,000 distinct CDR3 sequences, approximately 10% seen once. The sequenced material came from PBMCs. Receptors were obtained from a human donor in good health (CMV status not recorded). Some clones in this sample may be carry-over from other donors' samples. Both conserved end residues are part of each CDR3. A D gene is named only where the DNA matches it firmly. Expanded clones get a size class; other rows say once, few or many, or leave the size out.

CDR3nt: TGTGCCAGCAGCCGTAGCCTATCGGAGACCCAGTACTTC
CDR3aa: CASSRSLSETQYF
j_gene: TRBJ2-5
d_gene: .
v_gene: TRBV7-3
abundance: many

CDR3nt: TGTGCCAGCAGTTTCCTTTCGATCGGGAGTAAAGATGAGCAGTTCTTC
CDR3aa: CASSFLSIGSKDEQFF
j_gene: TRBJ2-1
d_gene: .
v_gene: TRBV28
abundance: few

CDR3nt: TGTGCCAGCAGTTTTGGGACAGGGGGGATCTATGGCTACACCTTC
CDR3aa: CASSFGTGGIYGYTF
j_gene: TRBJ1-2
d_gene: TRBD1
v_gene: TRBV12-3/TRBV12-4
abundance: many

CDR3nt: TGTGCCAGCAGCCAAGAGAGGGTTCTTGGCTACACCTTC
CDR3aa: CASSQERVLGYTF
j_gene: TRBJ1-2
d_gene: .
v_gene: TRBV14
abundance: few

CDR3nt: TGTGCCAGCAGCTGGGGGGGGAGTGGGGCCAACGTCCTGACTTTC
CDR3aa: CASSWGGSGANVLTF
j_gene: TRBJ2-6
d_gene: TRBD2
v_gene: TRBV5-4
abundance: many

CDR3nt: TGCAGTGCTAAGGGACTAGCGGGGCGTACAGATACGCAGTATTTT
CDR3aa: CSAKGLAGRTDTQYF
j_gene: TRBJ2-3
d_gene: TRBD2
v_gene: TRBV20-1
abundance: .

CDR3nt: TGCAGTGCTAGGGACGGGACTAGCGGGGTAGGTGAGCAGTTCTTC
CDR3aa: CSARDGTSGVGEQFF
j_gene: TRBJ2-1
d_gene: TRBD2
v_gene: TRBV20-1
abundance: many

CDR3nt: TGTGCCAGTAGACCCTCAATAGGGCAGTTCGACGAGCAGTACTTC
CDR3aa: CASRPSIGQFDEQYF
j_gene: TRBJ2-7
d_gene: .
v_gene: TRBV19
abundance: many

CDR3nt: TGTGCCAGCAGTTTAAACGGCCGGAATCAGCCCCAGCATTTT
CDR3aa: CASSLNGRNQPQHF
j_gene: TRBJ1-5
d_gene: .
v_gene: TRBV12-3/TRBV12-4
abundance: many

CDR3nt: TGTGCCAGCAGCTCTATCCCAGGGTTTGGGACTAGTCTCTCAGATACGCAGTATTTT
CDR3aa: CASSSIPGFGTSLSDTQYF
j_gene: TRBJ2-3
d_gene: TRBD2
v_gene: TRBV7-2
abundance: many

CDR3nt: TGTGCCAGCTCACCTGTTTCCGGCAGGCCCTCTGGAAACACCATATATTTT
CDR3aa: CASSPVSGRPSGNTIYF
j_gene: TRBJ1-3
d_gene: .
v_gene: TRBV18
abundance: few

CDR3nt: TGTGCCAGCAGCTTAGTACCCGAACAGGGCGATGAGCAGTTCTTC
CDR3aa: CASSLVPEQGDEQFF
j_gene: TRBJ2-1
d_gene: .
v_gene: TRBV7-9
abundance: many

CDR3nt: TGCGCCAGCAGCTTGGAGGGGACCGCCGACTCTGGAAACACCATATATTTT
CDR3aa: CASSLEGTADSGNTIYF
j_gene: TRBJ1-3
d_gene: .
v_gene: TRBV5-1
abundance: many

CDR3nt: TGTGCCAGCAGCCCTTCCGGGACAAGCTACGAGCAGTACTTC
CDR3aa: CASSPSGTSYEQYF
j_gene: TRBJ2-7
d_gene: .
v_gene: TRBV9
abundance: few

CDR3nt: TGTGCCAGCAGTGGACCGACTTCCACAGATACGCAGTATTTT
CDR3aa: CASSGPTSTDTQYF
j_gene: TRBJ2-3
d_gene: .
v_gene: TRBV25-1
abundance: .

CDR3nt: TGCAGCGTTGAAGATCTCTCATTTAGTTCGGGAGGCTCTGGAAACACCATATATTTT
CDR3aa: CSVEDLSFSSGGSGNTIYF
j_gene: TRBJ1-3
d_gene: .
v_gene: TRBV29-1
abundance: .

CDR3nt: TGTGCCAGCAGTCAGGATTCTTGGTACCAAGAGACCCAGTACTTC
CDR3aa: CASSQDSWYQETQYF
j_gene: TRBJ2-5
d_gene: .
v_gene: TRBV14
abundance: .

CDR3nt: TGTGCCAGCAGCAGCTATGGGACAACAAACTCTGGAAACACCATATATTTT
CDR3aa: CASSSYGTTNSGNTIYF
j_gene: TRBJ1-3
d_gene: .
v_gene: TRBV28
abundance: few

CDR3nt: TGTGCCAGCAGTCTCTTTAACGGGGAGGGCCCCAATGAGCAGTTCTTC
CDR3aa: CASSLFNGEGPNEQFF
j_gene: TRBJ2-1
d_gene: TRBD2
v_gene: TRBV12-3/TRBV12-4
abundance: many

CDR3nt: TGTGCCAGCAGCTTAGACGCGAACTCTGGAAACACCATATATTTT
CDR3aa: CASSLDANSGNTIYF
j_gene: TRBJ1-3
d_gene: .
v_gene: TRBV7-2
abundance: many

CDR3nt: TGTGCCAGCAGTCCGAGGGGGCAGGGGGGAGATGGCTACACCTTC
CDR3aa: CASSPRGQGGDGYTF
j_gene: TRBJ1-2
d_gene: TRBD1
v_gene: TRBV6-6
abundance: few

CDR3nt: TGCACCGCCGGCGGGAACACCGGGGAGCTGTTTTTT
CDR3aa: CTAGGNTGELFF
j_gene: TRBJ2-2
d_gene: .
v_gene: TRBV29-1
abundance: .